These 3 T cell receptor beta chains came from one sample sequenced in a study of blood T cell repertoires in COVID-19. Profiling relied on immunoSEQ multiplex PCR, and the TCRdb table lists in-frame clones only, not all of them. The sample has some 360,000 clones, 88% seen once. The sequenced sample consisted of PBMCs or T cells enriched from blood (not recorded which). These receptors were taken from a woman in her 30s who had been exposed to COVID-19.

The chain employs TRBV3-1 (or the pseudogene TRBV3-2) and TRBJ2-7; TRBD1 agrees at 7 bases. Germline CDR1 is LGHDT and CDR2 is YNNKEL (reference sequence). V trimming: 4 bases; J trimming: 0 bases; junction bases outside the gene matches: 9. The CDR3 length is 16 residues. CDR3 in amino acids: CASSRSGQLSSYEQYF. The CDR3 DNA reads as TGTGCCAGCAGCCGGTCGGGACAGCTAAGCTCCTACGAGCAGTACTTC.

The CDR3 protein is CASAPGTSGGEQFF. In DNA, the CDR3 is TGTGCCAGCGCTCCCGGGACTAGCGGGGGGGAGCAGTTCTTC. The chain is built from TRBV7-3 and TRBJ2-1, with 15 bases lining up with TRBD2. Germline loops: CDR1 SGHTA, CDR2 FQGTGA. The CDR3 sequence is 14 residues long. J gave up 10 bases and V 8 bases, and 6 bases lay outside the gene matches.

CDR3: CATSDPPGGAGELFF. The CDR3 nucleotides read TGTGCCACCAGTGACCCCCCGGGGGGGGCCGGGGAGCTGTTTTTT. The V and J genes are TRBV24-1 and TRBJ2-2; the match to TRBD2 covers 8 bases. V shed 4 bases and J 6 bases; nucleotides not matched to a gene: 6. Germline CDR1 is KGHDR and CDR2 is SFDVKD. CDR3 length: 15 amino acids.